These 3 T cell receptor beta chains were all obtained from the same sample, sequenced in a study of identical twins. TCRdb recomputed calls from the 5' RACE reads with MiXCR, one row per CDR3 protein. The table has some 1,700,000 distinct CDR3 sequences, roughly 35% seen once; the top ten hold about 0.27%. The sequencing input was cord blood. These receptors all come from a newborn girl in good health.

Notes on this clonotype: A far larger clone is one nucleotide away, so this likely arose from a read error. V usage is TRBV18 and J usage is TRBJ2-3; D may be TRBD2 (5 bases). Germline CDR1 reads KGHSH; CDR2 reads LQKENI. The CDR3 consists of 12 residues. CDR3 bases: TGTGCCAACTCACCACTAGCAGATACGCAGTATTTT. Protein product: CANSPLADTQYF.

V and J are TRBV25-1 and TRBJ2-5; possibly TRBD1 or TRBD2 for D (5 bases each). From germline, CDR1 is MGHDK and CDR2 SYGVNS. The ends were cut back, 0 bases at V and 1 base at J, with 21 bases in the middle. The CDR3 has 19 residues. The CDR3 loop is CASSEYPKWGFGAQETQYF. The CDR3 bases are TGTGCCAGCAGTGAATACCCTAAGTGGGGGTTTGGGGCCCAAGAGACCCAGTACTTC.

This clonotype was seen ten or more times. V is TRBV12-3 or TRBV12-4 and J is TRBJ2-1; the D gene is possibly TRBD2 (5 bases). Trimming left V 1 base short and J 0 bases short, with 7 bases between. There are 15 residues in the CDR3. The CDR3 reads CASSLVGASYNEQFF. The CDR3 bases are TGTGCCAGCAGTTTAGTGGGAGCCTCCTACAATGAGCAGTTCTTC.